The 11 T cell receptor beta chains below were found in one sample sequenced in a study of shared clonotypes between healthy human individuals. Profiling relied on immunoSEQ multiplex PCR, and the TCRdb table lists in-frame clones only, not all of them. The table has about 980,000 clones, more than 75% seen once; the top ten hold approximately 1.5%. The material sequenced was memory CD4+ T cells sorted from blood. Subset: CD45RA-negative fraction. Receptors originate from a man aged 18 to 29 in good health.

J is TRBJ1-1 and V is TRBV5-1; D unclear. V was pared by 1 base and J by 0 bases, with 13 bases between. The germline gives CDR1 SGHRS, CDR2 YFSETQ. This CDR3 has 16 residues. In DNA, the CDR3 is TGCGCCAGCAGCTTGAGCGCGGGCAGACTGAACACTGAAGCTTTCTTT. Translated: CASSLSAGRLNTEAFF.

As DNA, the CDR3 is TGTGCCAGCAAACTAGGACGGTCCGAGCAGTACTTC. Translating it yields CASKLGRSEQYF. This chain uses TRBV2 with TRBJ2-7; TRBD2 is a possible D gene (5 bases). The CDR3 totals 12 residues. Germline V gives CDR1 SNHLY, CDR2 FYNNEI. Deletions cut 7 bases from V and 6 bases from J, with 13 bases between.

Only one count was recorded for this clone. This chain connects TRBV11-2 to TRBJ2-5; 10 bases align to TRBD1. Germline CDR1 reads SGHAT; CDR2 reads FQNNGV. This CDR3 comprises 16 residues. Trimming took 1 base from V and 1 from J; bases not matched to a gene: 3. The CDR3 DNA reads TGTGCCAGCAGCTTAGGGACAGGGGGGGCCCAAGAGACCCAGTACTTC. Translated, it gives CASSLGTGGAQETQYF.

This clone occurred many times. The chain joins TRBV5-6 to TRBJ2-3, with 11 nucleotides matching TRBD2. CDR1 SGHDT and CDR2 YYEEEE come from the germline V gene. This CDR3 contains 17 residues. The trim removed 0 bases at V and 2 bases at J, leaving 5 bases unmatched. In DNA, the CDR3 is TGTGCCAGCAGCTTGGAACTAGCGGGAGCCCACACAGATACGCAGTATTTT. It yields the protein CASSLELAGAHTDTQYF.

The J gene is TRBJ1-6, the V gene TRBV2; D gene unclear. The V end was cut by 7 bases, the J end by 7 bases, with 11 bases between. The CDR3 is 13 amino acids. Germline-derived CDR1 and CDR2 are SNHLY and FYNNEI. The CDR3 spells CASTGEPNSPLHF. The DNA of the CDR3 is TGTGCCAGCACGGGAGAGCCCAATTCACCCCTCCACTTT.

V usage is TRBV7-9 and J usage is TRBJ2-1; 8 nucleotides align to TRBD2. The junction had 12 bases not matched to a gene; V was cut back by 7 bases and J by 10 bases. This CDR3 has 14 residues. CDR1 and CDR2 from the germline V gene are SEHNR and FQNEAQ (reference sequence). The CDR3 sequence: CASTFLAGKREQFF. The CDR3 DNA reads as TGTGCCAGCACGTTTTTAGCGGGAAAACGAGAGCAGTTCTTC.

The count of this clone is one. This clone may be a read error of a much larger clone one base away. Distinct nucleotide sequences in the sample also encode this CDR3. The chain is built from TRBV2 and TRBJ2-7; no reliable D call. This CDR3 spans 11 amino acids. Germline V gene sequence: CDR1 SNHLY, CDR2 FYNNEI. V dropped 2 bases and J dropped 3 bases, with 2 bases sitting between them. CDR3: CASSERYEQYF. CDR3 sequence (DNA): TGTGCCAGCAGTGAACGCTACGAGCAGTACTTC.

The rearrangement links TRBV19 to TRBJ1-6, with D hard to call. Germline CDR1 and CDR2: LNHDA and SQIVND (reference sequence). Between the trimmed V and J ends, which lost 7 bases and 1 base, there was a span of 8 bases. The CDR3 contains 14 residues. The DNA of the CDR3 is TGTGCCAGTAACCAGGCATCCTATAATTCACCCCTCCACTTT. Its translation is CASNQASYNSPLHF.

This chain connects TRBV4-1 to TRBJ2-3, with D possibly being TRBD2 (5 bases). V shed 1 base and J shed 1 base, with 9 bases lying between them. There are 15 residues in the CDR3. Germline V gene data show CDR1 as MGHRA and CDR2 as YSYEKL. CDR3 nucleotides: TGCGCCAGCAGCCAAGCGGGGTTTGGCACAGATACGCAGTATTTT. Its protein is CASSQAGFGTDTQYF.

This clone appeared a few times. The V gene is TRBV16, the J gene TRBJ2-7; TRBD2 is a possible D gene (6 bases). Trimming left V 2 bases short and J 1 base short, with 30 bases between. Per the germline V gene, CDR1 is KGHSY and CDR2 is FQNENV. The CDR3 contains 21 residues. The CDR3 bases are TGTGCCAGCAGCCAAGCGTTGTGGGAGAATAGGTGGAGGGCCGGTTCCTACGAGCAGTACTTC. It is translated as CASSQALWENRWRAGSYEQYF.

This clone was detected many times. The rearrangement joins TRBV12-5 to TRBJ1-3; D gene ambiguous. Deletions cut 5 bases from V and 7 bases from J, with 6 bases between. CDR3 size: 11 residues. The germline V gene encodes CDR1 LGHNT and CDR2 FRNRAP. CDR3: CASGLWNTIYF. The CDR3 DNA follows: TGTGCTAGTGGTCTTTGGAACACCATATATTTT.